Following are 19 T cell receptor beta chains from one sample sequenced in a study of T cells after yellow fever vaccination. TCRdb re-called the 5' RACE reads with MiXCR, one entry per CDR3 protein. The sample consists of approximately 450,000 distinct CDR3 sequences, about 19% of them appearing once. The specimen comprised PBMCs, sampled before the yellow fever booster vaccination. Receptor source: a man younger than 35 who received the YFV17D yellow fever vaccine.

This clonotype was counted only a few times. This chain joins TRBV30 and TRBJ2-3, with 7 bases aligning to TRBD2. Germline loops: CDR1 GTSNPN, CDR2 SVGIG (reference sequence). The CDR3 extends over 12 amino acids. With V trimmed by 6 bases and J by 1 base, 1 base remained unmatched. CDR3 sequence reads: CACRGGTDTQYF. The CDR3 DNA follows: TGTGCCTGCCGGGGGGGCACAGATACGCAGTATTTT.

The chain is built from TRBV4-2 and TRBJ1-3; D perhaps matches TRBD1 (5 bases). V lost 1 base, J lost 7 bases, and 11 bases lay in between. The CDR3 sequence is 14 residues long. Germline-derived CDR1 and CDR2 are LGHNA and YNFKEQ. The CDR3 bases are TGTGCCAGCAGCCAAGGGAGGGGATCGAACACCATATATTTT. Translation: CASSQGRGSNTIYF.

The chain couples TRBV6-1 to TRBJ1-1, with D tentatively TRBD1 (6 bases). The CDR3 has 13 residues. CDR1 and CDR2 (germline): MNHNS, SASEGT. The V gene lost 2 bases and the J gene lost 5 bases, with 9 bases spanning the gap. The DNA of the CDR3 is TGTGCCAGCAGTGAATTGGGGGCGACTGAAGCTTTCTTT. Its translation is CASSELGATEAFF.

The CDR3 region has the DNA TGTGCCAGCAGCTTATCTGGGACAGGGCGCAATGAGCAGTTCTTC. Translated, it gives CASSLSGTGRNEQFF. The V call is TRBV7-9, the J call TRBJ2-1; 9 nucleotides align to TRBD1. Losses at the gene ends were 2 bases for V and 6 bases for J; bases not matched to a gene: 5. The CDR3 totals 15 residues. Germline V CDR1 and CDR2: SEHNR, FQNEAQ (reference sequence).

The genes are TRBV27 and TRBJ1-2; 10 nucleotides match TRBD1. There are 14 residues in the CDR3. With 8 bases clipped from V and 7 bases from J, the junction kept 10 bases outside the gene matches. Germline lookup yields CDR1 MNHEY and CDR2 SMNVEV (reference sequence). The CDR3 DNA reads as TGTGCCAGCCGACAGGGGGCGCGACGGGCTGGCTACACCTTC. Encoded protein: CASRQGARRAGYTF.

The table lists this clonotype with many counts. The chain has TRBV20-1 and TRBJ2-2; 10 positions match TRBD2. CDR1 and CDR2 (germline): DFQATT, SNEGSKA (reference sequence). Trimming took 3 bases from V and 5 from J; bases not matched to a gene: 12. The CDR3 has 17 amino acids. DNA for the CDR3: TGCAGTGCTAGTAGGCCTAGCGGGGGTACCTGGACCGGGGAGCTGTTTTTT. Its protein is CSASRPSGGTWTGELFF.

The V and J genes are TRBV7-2 and TRBJ2-7; D is unresolved. The V end was cut by 4 bases, the J end by 0 bases, with 4 bases between. The germline gives CDR1 SGHTA, CDR2 FQGNSA. CDR3 length equals 12 residues. The CDR3: CASSSYSYEQYF. The CDR3 DNA reads as TGTGCCAGCAGCTCTTACTCCTACGAGCAGTACTTC.

This clonotype was counted only a few times. The CDR3 DNA reads as TGTGCCAGCAGTTACCCGGGACTAGCTAATGAGCAGTTCTTC. Residues: CASSYPGLANEQFF. V is TRBV6-6 and J is TRBJ2-1, with TRBD2 matching over 9 bases. From germline, CDR1 is MNHNY and CDR2 SVGAGI (reference sequence). This CDR3 comprises 14 residues. V lost 2 bases, J lost 7 bases, and 3 bases stayed unmatched.

The rearrangement joins TRBV29-1 to TRBJ1-4; D call uncertain. There are 16 residues in the CDR3. Germline loops: CDR1 SQVTM, CDR2 ANQGSEA. Trimming took off 0 bases at V and 0 bases at J, with 11 bases between the two ends. DNA for the CDR3: TGCAGCGTTGAAGACTCAGTCGGGACAACTAATGAAAAACTGTTTTTT. This sequence encodes CSVEDSVGTTNEKLFF.

This clonotype was found a few times. The chain carries TRBV27 and TRBJ2-2; 10 positions match TRBD1. V gave up 7 bases and J gave up 8 bases; unmatched junction bases: 10. CDR1 MNHEY and CDR2 SMNVEV come from the germline V gene (reference sequence). The CDR3 is made up of 15 amino acids. The CDR3 reads CASTLRQGAYGELFF. The CDR3 DNA reads as TGTGCCAGCACCCTTCGACAGGGGGCATATGGGGAGCTGTTTTTT.

The chain links TRBV6-2 or TRBV6-3 to TRBJ2-7; tentative D call: TRBD2 (6 bases). Germline CDR1 is MNHEY and CDR2 is SVGEGT. V was cut by 5 bases and J by 3 bases, with 14 bases left in between. This CDR3 contains 14 residues. CDR3 sequence (DNA): TGTGCCAGCAGTAACCGGGTCGGGGGCTACGAGCAGTACTTC. It specifies CASSNRVGGYEQYF.

The rearrangement links TRBV6-6 to TRBJ1-2, with D maybe TRBD1 (5 bases). Germline loops: CDR1 MNHNY, CDR2 SVGAGI (reference sequence). Between the trimmed V and J ends, which lost 2 bases and 9 bases, there was a span of 25 bases. CDR3 length: 17 amino acids. The CDR3 bases are TGTGCCAGCAGTTACCCACCTTCGCGACAGACCTTTTCTCGCTACACCTTC. It codes for CASSYPPSRQTFSRYTF.

This clonotype was seen a few times. J is TRBJ1-4 and V is TRBV7-9; a possible D gene is TRBD1 (6 bases). The germline V and J ends were trimmed by 5 bases and 5 bases, with 15 bases remaining between them. The CDR3 runs 15 residues. CDR1 and CDR2 from the germline V gene are SEHNR and FQNEAQ (reference sequence). CDR3: CASSATQGTNEKLFF. The CDR3 coding sequence is TGTGCCAGCAGCGCGACCCAGGGGACCAATGAAAAACTGTTTTTT. The full variable domain, with the rest looked up from reference TRBV7-9 and TRBJ1-4, is DTGVSQNPRHKITKRGQNVTFRCDPISEHNRLYWYRQTLGQGPEFLTYFQNEAQLEKSRLLSDRFSAERPKGSFSTLEIQRTEQGDSAMYLCASSATQGTNEKLFFGSGTQLSVL.

This chain uses TRBV5-1 with TRBJ2-3, with 7 bases matching TRBD1. Germline values: CDR1 SGHRS, CDR2 YFSETQ. This CDR3 is 16 amino acids long. V dropped 1 base and J dropped 4; count of bases not matched to a gene: 9. The CDR3 sequence: CASSLRSGQTADTQYF. CDR3 DNA sequence: TGCGCCAGCAGCTTGCGATCGGGACAGACCGCAGATACGCAGTATTTT.

The V gene is TRBV6-1, the J gene TRBJ2-2; 7 bases line up with TRBD2. The CDR3 runs to 14 residues. Germline V CDR1 and CDR2: MNHNS, SASEGT. V lost 3 bases to trimming and J lost 4 bases; unmatched junction nucleotides: 2. Here the CDR3 reads CASSEGEGTGELFF. CDR3 nucleotides: TGTGCCAGCAGTGAGGGGGAGGGCACCGGGGAGCTGTTTTTT.

This clonotype was counted between two and nine times. The rearrangement joins TRBV5-1 to TRBJ2-3; 13 nucleotides line up with TRBD2. V shed 6 bases and J 4 bases; nucleotides not matched to a gene: 2. The V gene's germline CDR1 is SGHRS and CDR2 YFSETQ. There are 14 residues in the CDR3. This CDR3 reads CASTGLAGSDTQYF. CDR3 nucleotides: TGCGCCAGCACGGGACTAGCGGGGTCAGATACGCAGTATTTT.

In this sample, this clonotype turned up a few times. The chain recombines TRBV4-3 with TRBJ2-1; D is possibly TRBD2 (5 bases). With 3 bases removed from V and 9 bases from J, the gap between germline ends came to 18 bases. The CDR3 extends over 15 amino acids. CDR1 is LGHNA and CDR2 is YSLEER in the germline V gene. For the CDR3, the DNA is TGCGCCAGCAGCCAGAGGGTGGAGGCATCGGGTGAGCAGTTCTTC. The encoded protein is CASSQRVEASGEQFF.

The chain combines TRBV7-6 with TRBJ2-5, with D unresolved. The ends were cut back, 1 base at V and 2 bases at J, with 17 bases in the middle. CDR1 SGHVS and CDR2 FNYEAQ come from the germline V gene. This CDR3 has 17 residues. The DNA of the CDR3 is TGTGCCAGCAGCTTAGTGTTAGGTGAAGCCGCTCAAGAGACCCAGTACTTC. This translates into CASSLVLGEAAQETQYF.

V is TRBV9 and J is TRBJ2-2; 12 bases are a match to TRBD1. Germline V gene data show CDR1 as SGDLS and CDR2 as YYNGEE. After removal of 1 base from V and 7 bases from J, the junction contained 8 bases not matched to a gene. The CDR3 spans 17 residues. CDR3 nucleotides: TGTGCCAGCAGCGTACCCAAGGGACAGGGGGCCGGCGGGGAGCTGTTTTTT. Translating gives CASSVPKGQGAGGELFF.